Below, 31 T cell receptor beta chains from the same sample are listed, as sequenced in a study of human T cells and chemical hapten exposure. Time point meaning: healthy volunteer bleed at 2 weeks. Unfractionated whole blood served as the source for total RNA extraction. TCRdb passed the RACE reads through MiXCR, listing each CDR3 protein once. The sample has some 90,000 distinct CDR3 sequences, roughly 8.5% seen once. Sequenced material: whole blood. The receptor set was obtained from a female donor in good health. Some clones in this sample may be carry-over from other donors' samples.

This clonotype was counted only a few times. The chain carries TRBV29-1 and TRBJ2-7; no firm D call. The CDR3 length is 13 residues. V lost 4 bases and J 5 bases, leaving 15 bases between the germline ends. Germline V gene data show CDR1 as SQVTM and CDR2 as ANQGSEA. The CDR3 region has the DNA TGCAGCGTTGTAAAACAAGTCCCGGACGAGCAGTACTTC. Protein product: CSVVKQVPDEQYF.

The V gene is TRBV7-2, the J gene TRBJ1-1; D is undetermined. This CDR3 is 13 amino acids long. Trimming removed 1 base at V and 4 bases at J, with 7 bases between. The germline gives CDR1 SGHTA, CDR2 FQGNSA. CDR3 DNA: TGTGCCAGCAGCTTAGAAGGCCGCACTGAAGCTTTCTTT. Its translation is CASSLEGRTEAFF.

This clonotype was picked up a small number of times. The chain couples TRBV18 to TRBJ2-2; 7 bases are shared with TRBD1. This CDR3 spans 16 amino acids. V trimming: 3 bases; J trimming: 0 bases; junction bases outside the gene matches: 4. Per germline, CDR1 KGHSH and CDR2 LQKENI. CDR3 DNA: TGTGCCAGCTCACCCCCGGGACAGACGAACACCGGGGAGCTGTTTTTT. Amino acid sequence: CASSPPGQTNTGELFF.

This clonotype was observed a few times. The CDR3 nucleotides are TGTGCCAGCTCAAGCACTAGCGGGAGCCCGCCCTACGAGCAGTACTTC. Its protein is CASSSTSGSPPYEQYF. This chain uses TRBV6-5 with TRBJ2-7; TRBD2 agrees at 11 bases. The length of the CDR3 is 16 residues. The junction had 11 bases not matched to a gene; V was cut back by 8 bases and J by 2 bases. CDR1 is MNHEY, CDR2 SVGAGI, per germline.

This chain links TRBV7-9 with TRBJ2-1; TRBD2 is a possible D gene (6 bases). The V gene's germline CDR1 is SEHNR and CDR2 FQNEAQ (reference sequence). This CDR3 region has 17 residues. Between the trimmed V and J ends, which lost 6 bases and 6 bases, there was a span of 24 bases. The CDR3 DNA reads as TGTGCCAGCAGACCTAAAGTCGGGACTCCCGAGGTCAATGAGCAGTTCTTC. As protein: CASRPKVGTPEVNEQFF. Together with reference TRBV7-9 and TRBJ2-1, the CDR3 gives the full variable domain: DTGVSQNPRHKITKRGQNVTFRCDPISEHNRLYWYRQTLGQGPEFLTYFQNEAQLEKSRLLSDRFSAERPKGSFSTLEIQRTEQGDSAMYLCASRPKVGTPEVNEQFFGPGTRLTVL.

This chain links TRBV5-1 with TRBJ2-4; 8 positions match TRBD2. V was pared by 4 bases and J by 1 base, with 10 bases of the junction left unmatched. The CDR3 loop spans 17 amino acids. Germline CDR1 and CDR2: SGHRS and YFSETQ. CDR3 sequence: CASSPSQAGDAKNIQYF. For the CDR3, the DNA is TGCGCCAGCAGCCCGTCCCAAGCGGGAGACGCCAAAAACATTCAGTACTTC.

This clonotype occurred many times. This rearrangement joins TRBV24-1 to TRBJ2-4; 9 nucleotides line up with TRBD2. The CDR3 loop spans 16 amino acids. J gave up 5 bases and V 2 bases, and 6 bases lay outside the gene matches. Germline CDR1 is KGHDR and CDR2 is SFDVKD. CDR3 nucleotide sequence: TGTGCCACCAGTGATTGGGGTAGCGGGAGTCAAAACATTCAGTACTTC. It specifies CATSDWGSGSQNIQYF.

This clonotype was counted only a few times. The rearrangement uses TRBV12-3 or TRBV12-4 and TRBJ1-3; D not resolved. The V and J ends lost 3 bases and 0 bases respectively, with 6 bases between them. The CDR3 covers 14 residues. CDR3 in amino acids: CASSLAVSGNTIYF. The CDR3 DNA reads TGTGCCAGCAGTTTGGCGGTCTCTGGAAACACCATATATTTT.

Concerning this clonotype itself: Germline and junction disagree at one end, which may indicate a read error. The chain has TRBV9 and TRBJ2-7, with D possibly matching TRBD1 (5 bases). The CDR3 has 15 residues. The germline V gene encodes CDR1 SGDLS and CDR2 YYNGEE. CDR3 amino acids: CASSQQDVTGYGQYF. As DNA, the CDR3 is TGTGCCAGCAGCCAACAGGACGTCACAGGCTACGGGCAGTACTTC.

This clonotype was observed a handful of times. This chain links TRBV6-1 with TRBJ1-1; possibly TRBD1 for D (6 bases). The CDR3 has 12 amino acids. Germline CDR1 is MNHNS and CDR2 is SASEGT. The V gene lost 8 bases and the J gene lost 5 bases, with 12 bases spanning the gap. CDR3 region: CASGGGATEAFF. CDR3 nucleotides: TGTGCCAGCGGAGGGGGGGCGACTGAAGCTTTCTTT.

The rearrangement uses TRBV27 and TRBJ2-7, with 8 bases that match TRBD2. The CDR3 has 14 residues. CDR1 is MNHEY and CDR2 is SMNVEV in the germline V gene (reference sequence). V lost 4 bases to trimming and J lost 3 bases; unmatched junction nucleotides: 5. The DNA for the CDR3 is TGTGCCAGCAGTTCGATAGCGGGGCTCTACGAGCAGTACTTC. Amino acids: CASSSIAGLYEQYF.

This clonotype was observed a handful of times. V is TRBV25-1 and J is TRBJ2-5, with 10 bases matching TRBD2. Trimming at V came to 6 bases and at J to 2 bases, leaving 12 bases not matched to a gene. The V gene's germline CDR1 is MGHDK and CDR2 SYGVNS. The CDR3 spans 17 residues. Here the CDR3 reads CASSYSGRAQMQETQYF. The CDR3 nucleotides are TGTGCCAGCAGCTACAGCGGGAGGGCCCAAATGCAAGAGACCCAGTACTTC.

CDR3 sequence reads: CASSLEGSTYNEQFF. The CDR3 DNA is TGCGCCAGCAGCTTGGAGGGGTCCACCTACAATGAGCAGTTCTTC. The chain combines TRBV5-1 with TRBJ2-1; D may be TRBD1 (5 bases). CDR1 is SGHRS and CDR2 is YFSETQ in the germline V gene. V was pared by 0 bases and J by 2 bases, with 9 bases between. The CDR3 consists of 15 residues.

This clonotype has a handful of counts. The V gene is TRBV7-2, the J gene TRBJ2-3; unclear D gene. The length of the CDR3 is 16 residues. The V gene lost 5 bases and the J gene lost 0 bases, with 15 bases spanning the gap. The germline V gene has CDR1 SGHTA and CDR2 FQGNSA. The CDR3 DNA reads as TGTGCCAGCAGCACCCGACCCCCCCCTAGCACAGATACGCAGTATTTT. As protein: CASSTRPPPSTDTQYF.

This clonotype appeared a few times. The genes are TRBV5-6 and TRBJ1-5; the D gene is possibly TRBD1 (5 bases). The CDR3 is 16 amino acids. CDR1 is SGHDT and CDR2 is YYEEEE in the germline V gene. Trimming removed 6 bases at V and 0 bases at J, with 16 bases between. In nucleotides, the CDR3 is TGTGCCAGCACCCGAAGTCCAGGGCATAGCAATCAGCCCCAGCATTTT. Its translation: CASTRSPGHSNQPQHF.

The chain combines TRBV28 with TRBJ1-2, with D perhaps matching TRBD1 (5 bases). V shed 7 bases and J shed 0 bases, with 24 bases lying between them. From germline, CDR1 is MDHEN and CDR2 SYDVKM. The CDR3 totals 18 residues. CDR3 nucleotide sequence: TGTGCCAGCACCGACGGTCTCGGATGGGGGAAATCTAACTATGGCTACACCTTC. Encoded protein: CASTDGLGWGKSNYGYTF.

The rearrangement uses TRBV6-6 and TRBJ2-3; perhaps TRBD2 as D (6 bases). This CDR3 spans 14 amino acids. CDR1 MNHNY and CDR2 SVGAGI come from the germline V gene (reference sequence). The CDR3 nucleotides read TGTACCACCCTTCTAGCGAAAAACACAGATACGCAGTATTTT. Its translation: CTTLLAKNTDTQYF.

The chain links TRBV6-6 to TRBJ2-3; D may be TRBD1 (5 bases). From germline, CDR1 is MNHNY and CDR2 SVGAGI (reference sequence). The CDR3 covers 12 residues. Trimming removed 8 bases from V and 0 bases from J, with 6 bases in between. CDR3 coding DNA: TGTGCCAGCGACAGTAGCACAGATACGCAGTATTTT. This translates into CASDSSTDTQYF.

The chain recombines TRBV3-1 with TRBJ2-7, with D perhaps being TRBD1 or TRBD2 (5 bases each). Germline V gene data show CDR1 as LGHDT and CDR2 as YNNKEL (reference sequence). This CDR3 has 14 residues. The V and J ends lost 2 bases and 0 bases respectively, with 8 bases between them. The CDR3 sequence is CASSQRDASYEQYF. The DNA for the CDR3 is TGTGCCAGCAGCCAACGGGACGCCTCCTACGAGCAGTACTTC.

This chain joins TRBV11-3 and TRBJ2-1; D remains ambiguous. V was pared by 0 bases and J by 6 bases, with 6 bases between. This CDR3 contains 13 residues. Germline V gives CDR1 SGHNT, CDR2 YENEEA. This chain's CDR3 is CASSLEGRNEQFF. CDR3 coding DNA: TGTGCCAGCAGCTTAGAAGGTCGCAATGAGCAGTTCTTC.

This clonotype was seen a few times. This chain uses TRBV4-1 with TRBJ1-2, with TRBD1 matching over 7 bases. V shed 1 base, J shed 3 bases, and the junction held 8 bases outside the gene matches. The CDR3 spans 16 residues. Germline CDR1 MGHRA, CDR2 YSYEKL. DNA for the CDR3: TGCGCCAGCAGCCAAGTGAGACAGGGTAGCGACTATGGCTACACCTTC. Translation gives CASSQVRQGSDYGYTF.

This sequence joins TRBV28 and TRBJ2-7; unclear D gene. V shed 8 bases and J shed 0 bases, with 17 bases lying between them. CDR1 is MDHEN and CDR2 is SYDVKM in the germline V gene. The length of the CDR3 is 15 residues. CDR3 nucleotides: TGTGCCAGCGCTCTAGTGTTACAGAGCTCCTACGAGCAGTACTTC. It encodes CASALVLQSSYEQYF.

The chain couples TRBV7-2 to TRBJ2-2; 10 bases are shared with TRBD2. The J segment lost 6 bases and the V segment lost 6 bases, leaving 7 bases of the junction unmatched. Germline CDR1 SGHTA, CDR2 FQGNSA. This CDR3 spans 15 amino acids. The CDR3 nucleotides are TGTGCCAGCAGAGACCTAGCGGGAGCCCCCGGGGAGCTGTTTTTT. It codes for CASRDLAGAPGELFF.

V gene TRBV5-1 combines with J gene TRBJ2-1, with D maybe TRBD2 (5 bases). V was clipped by 7 bases and J by 0 bases, with 17 bases between them. The CDR3 runs 16 residues. Germline values: CDR1 SGHRS, CDR2 YFSETQ. CDR3 sequence reads: CASARAPAVSYNEQFF. Here the CDR3 DNA reads TGCGCCAGCGCTCGAGCTCCAGCGGTCTCCTACAATGAGCAGTTCTTC.

The table lists this clonotype with many counts. The V and J genes are TRBV5-1 and TRBJ2-7; 13 nucleotides match TRBD2. The junction had 11 bases not matched to a gene; V was cut back by 4 bases and J by 7 bases. Germline lookup yields CDR1 SGHRS and CDR2 YFSETQ. CDR3 length: 16 amino acids. The CDR3 DNA follows: TGCGCCAGCAGCACCGGACTAGCGGGAGTGGGAGGAGAGCAGTACTTC. It specifies CASSTGLAGVGGEQYF. The full variable domain, completed using reference TRBV5-1 and TRBJ2-7, is KAGVTQTPRYLIKTRGQQVTLSCSPISGHRSVSWYQQTPGQGLQFLFEYFSETQRNKGNFPGRFSGRQFSNSRSEMNVSTLELGDSALYLCASSTGLAGVGGEQYFGPGTRLTVT.

This clonotype came up a few times. This chain connects TRBV7-2 to TRBJ2-1, with TRBD2 identical over 13 bases. This CDR3 has 16 amino acids. The junction had 3 bases not matched to a gene; V was cut back by 5 bases and J by 2 bases. Germline V gene sequence: CDR1 SGHTA, CDR2 FQGNSA. The CDR3 nucleotides read TGTGCCAGCAGCCAAGGGACTAGCGGGACCTACAATGAGCAGTTCTTC. This gives the protein CASSQGTSGTYNEQFF.

This clonotype has a count of ten or more. This chain joins TRBV20-1 and TRBJ2-7, with D possibly TRBD2 on 5 matching bases. The length of the CDR3 is 13 residues. Trimming stripped 2 bases from V and 2 bases from J, with 10 bases between. Germline V gene sequence: CDR1 DFQATT, CDR2 SNEGSKA (reference sequence). This CDR3 is CSARRTSTYEQYF. Written as DNA, the CDR3 is TGCAGTGCTAGAAGGACTTCCACCTACGAGCAGTACTTC.

The chain employs TRBV5-1 and TRBJ1-1; TRBD1 is a possible D gene (5 bases). The CDR3 is made up of 14 amino acids. Deletions cut 4 bases from V and 2 bases from J, with 12 bases between. Per germline, CDR1 SGHRS and CDR2 YFSETQ. CDR3: CASSRGTVNTEAFF. The CDR3 region has the DNA TGCGCCAGCAGCCGGGGGACGGTTAACACTGAAGCTTTCTTT.

The chain is built from TRBV12-3 or TRBV12-4 and TRBJ2-1; D ambiguous. V lost 1 base and J 2 bases, leaving 6 bases between the germline ends. CDR3 length: 14 amino acids. CDR3 residues: CASSLEGPYNEQFF. For the CDR3, the DNA is TGTGCCAGCAGTTTAGAAGGGCCCTACAATGAGCAGTTCTTC.

This clonotype was detected only a few times. The chain uses TRBV5-4 and TRBJ2-1; 8 bases fit TRBD2. V shed 6 bases and J 2 bases; nucleotides not matched to a gene: 13. Germline V gene data show CDR1 as SGHNT and CDR2 as YYREEE (reference sequence). CDR3 size: 17 residues. The CDR3 loop reads CASTLGPAGVTYNEQFF. The CDR3 nucleotides are TGTGCCAGCACCCTGGGGCCAGCGGGAGTGACCTACAATGAGCAGTTCTTC.

This clonotype was seen a handful of times. This rearrangement joins TRBV20-1 to TRBJ1-1, with D maybe TRBD1 (6 bases). V was cut by 0 bases and J by 3 bases, with 17 bases left in between. CDR3 size: 16 residues. In germline, CDR1 is DFQATT, CDR2 SNEGSKA (reference sequence). CDR3 DNA: TGCAGTGCTAGAGATAGTGGTGTTCAGGGGTACACTGAAGCTTTCTTT. It yields the protein CSARDSGVQGYTEAFF.